The rows below give T cell receptor beta chains drawn from one sample of a study of neurological immune-mediated disorders. TCRdb passed the 5' RACE reads through MiXCR, listing each CDR3 protein once. The table includes 74,000 or so distinct CDR3 sequences, roughly 10% detected once. The material sequenced was PBMCs. The receptors originated from a man between 45 and 60 years old in good health. Both conserved end residues are part of each CDR3. Each record gives: CDR3 protein, CDR3 DNA, clone size, J gene, V gene, D gene. A D gene is named only where the DNA matches it firmly. Some rows mark clone size as missing; the rest say once, few, many or name a class of expanded clone.

CASSVNLATHHGETQYF TGCGCCAGCAGCGTAAATCTAGCGACCCACCATGGAGAGACCCAGTACTTC - TRBJ2-5 TRBV5-1 -
CATSLRGELFF TGTGCCACCAGTCTACGCGGGGAGCTGTTTTTT many TRBJ2-2 TRBV24-1 -
CSVEIMASGADTQYF TGCAGCGTTGAAATCATGGCTAGCGGCGCAGATACGCAGTATTTT many TRBJ2-3 TRBV29-1 TRBD2
CASSLSLGGYEQYF TGTGCCAGCAGTTTATCGCTGGGCGGGTACGAGCAGTACTTC many TRBJ2-7 TRBV27 -
CASSKGQGGDEQFF TGTGCCAGCAGCAAAGGACAGGGAGGGGATGAGCAGTTCTTC many TRBJ2-1 TRBV6-4 -
CASSLSAGGDTQYF TGTGCCAGCAGTTTATCTGCGGGTGGAGATACGCAGTATTTT many TRBJ2-3 TRBV27 -
CSSNIRTRGDEQFF TGTTCCAGCAACATACGGACTAGGGGCGATGAGCAGTTCTTC - TRBJ2-1 TRBV7-3 TRBD2
CASSKGQADTQYF TGCGCCAGCAGCAAAGGACAGGCGGATACGCAGTATTTT many TRBJ2-3 TRBV5-1 TRBD1
CSARDMKGNSPLHF TGCAGTGCTAGAGATATGAAGGGGAATTCACCCCTCCACTTT many TRBJ1-6 TRBV20-1 -
CASGGRNIQYF TGTGCCAGCGGGGGTCGGAACATTCAGTACTTC many TRBJ2-4 TRBV28 -
CVSSLTRRNSGNTIYF TGTGTCAGCAGCTTAACCAGGAGAAACTCTGGAAACACCATATATTTT many TRBJ1-3 TRBV7-2 -
CSASPGGYNNEQFF TGCAGTGCTTCACCGGGGGGGTACAACAATGAGCAGTTCTTC many TRBJ2-1 TRBV20-1 TRBD2
CASSFGEGYNSPLHF TGCGCCAGCAGCTTTGGGGAGGGGTATAATTCACCCCTCCACTTT many TRBJ1-6 TRBV5-1 -
CASSPWDRDTEAFF TGCGCCAGCAGCCCGTGGGACAGAGACACTGAAGCTTTCTTT many TRBJ1-1 TRBV5-1 TRBD1
CSVDSPGPGGDTQYF TGCAGCGTTGACTCCCCGGGCCCAGGGGGAGATACGCAGTATTTT many TRBJ2-3 TRBV29-1 TRBD1
CASKRQVNTEAFF TGTGCCAGCAAGAGACAGGTTAACACTGAAGCTTTCTTT many TRBJ1-1 TRBV28 -
CASSFGSGGADTQYF TGTGCCAGCAGTTTTGGGTCGGGAGGGGCAGATACGCAGTATTTT many TRBJ2-3 TRBV28 TRBD2
CASSLAFMTTAYNEQFF TGCGCCAGCAGCTTGGCCTTTATGACGACAGCCTACAATGAGCAGTTCTTC many TRBJ2-1 TRBV5-1 -
CASSTLTPGQGSYNEQFF TGTGCCAGCAGCACTCTAACACCGGGACAGGGTTCCTACAATGAGCAGTTCTTC many TRBJ2-1 TRBV27 TRBD1
CASSQDRASGSTDTQYF TGTGCCAGCAGCCAAGACCGGGCTAGCGGTAGCACAGATACGCAGTATTTT many TRBJ2-3 TRBV3-1 TRBD2
CASSLEGRELLFF TGTGCCAGCAGCTTGGAGGGACGGGAACTGCTGTTCTTC - TRBJ2-1 TRBV5-5 -
CASSSYKGTGELFF TGTGCCAGCAGCTCCTATAAGGGCACCGGGGAGCTGTTTTTT many TRBJ2-2 TRBV25-1 -
CASRMTSGSEETQYF TGCGCCAGCAGGATGACTAGCGGGAGTGAGGAGACCCAGTACTTC many TRBJ2-5 TRBV5-1 TRBD2
CSARESPKGSYEQYF TGCAGTGCTAGAGAATCCCCTAAGGGGTCCTACGAGCAGTACTTC few TRBJ2-7 TRBV20-1 -